The TCR beta chain described here comes from a study of cytomegalovirus exposure and HLA in healthy donors. V lost 8 bases to trimming and J lost 1 base; unmatched junction nucleotides: 8. The germline V gene has CDR1 MDHEN and CDR2 SYDVKM. This CDR3 comprises 15 residues. The PCR employed 60 Vbeta primers together with 13 Jbeta primers. Libraries were prepared by immunoSEQ multiplex PCR; TCRdb keeps only in-frame clonotypes and omits some of them. This table has about 160,000 clones, roughly four fifths appearing once. Sequences were obtained from PBMCs. V and J are TRBV28 and TRBJ1-1; 9 bases agree with TRBD1. The TCR comes from a female donor in good health and CMV-seronegative. CDR3: CASGTQGAKNTEAFF. As DNA, the CDR3 is TGTGCCAGCGGGACACAGGGGGCTAAGAACACTGAAGCTTTCTTT.